This TCR beta chain is drawn from a study of cytomegalovirus exposure and HLA in healthy donors. Notes on the study in general: Donors belonging to an Asian-associated ancestry cluster reportedly showed fewer N-insertions in productive TCRs than the approximately 700-donor mean, according to what a later analysis found.

This CDR3 is built from 19 residues. CDR1 and CDR2 from the germline V gene are SGHRS and YFSETQ. V shed 1 base and J 4 bases; nucleotides not matched to a gene: 19. This clone was recorded a few times. Its antigen is not known. This sample also contains other DNA sequences that code for the same CDR3. PCR used 60 Vbeta primers and 13 Jbeta primers. The method was immunoSEQ multiplex PCR; TCRdb's version includes in-frame clones alone and lacks a portion of them. This repertoire shows 100,000 to 150,000 clones, around 85% found once; its top ten account for 3.5% to 4.5%. Input material: PBMCs. This receptor was identified in a man between 18 and 35 years old in good health and CMV-seropositive. The chain carries TRBV5-1 and TRBJ2-7, with 8 bases matching TRBD1. The CDR3: CASSLSVFSGQGALYEQYF. The CDR3 nucleotides are TGCGCCAGCAGCTTGTCCGTCTTCTCTGGGCAGGGGGCATTGTACGAGCAGTACTTC. Based on the CDR3 plus reference TRBV5-1 and TRBJ2-7, the full variable domain is KAGVTQTPRYLIKTRGQQVTLSCSPISGHRSVSWYQQTPGQGLQFLFEYFSETQRNKGNFPGRFSGRQFSNSRSEMNVSTLELGDSALYLCASSLSVFSGQGALYEQYFGPGTRLTVT.